This is a list of T cell receptor beta chains from one sample in a study of a mutant IDH1 vaccine in newly diagnosed glioma. Repertoires were generated with immunoSEQ multiplex PCR, while TCRdb's copy carries only in-frame clones and drops some. The table shows tens of thousands of clones, with 60% to 85% occurring only once. For these receptors, no antigen is known. This specimen consisted of PBMCs, obtained from a glioma patient whose treatment included an IDH1 peptide vaccine. The receptors here all came from a woman between 40 and 50 years old with glioma. Some clones in this sample may be carry-over from other donors' samples. The CDR3 runs from the conserved cysteine through the conserved F or W. The D gene is left open where the match is weak. The size entry is marked missing in some rows and otherwise reads once, few, many or a size class.

-	-	TRBV5-1	TRBJ2-2	TGCGCCAGCACACGATCCGGGGAGCTGTTTTTT	CASTRSGELFF
-	TRBD1	TRBV5-4	TRBJ1-3	TGTGCCAGCAGCGCGCCGGGACAGACTGGAAACACCATATATTTT	CASSAPGQTGNTIYF
-	-	TRBV19	TRBJ1-3	TGTGCCAGTCGCTGGAGCTCTGGAAACACCATATATTTT	CASRWSSGNTIYF
-	-	TRBV7-9	TRBJ1-2	TGTGCCAGCAGCCTCTTACGTCCCGATGGATATGGCTACACCTTC	CASSLLRPDGYGYTF
-	-	TRBV10-1	TRBJ2-1	TGCGCCAGCAGTGAGCGGGTAGGGAGCTCCTACAATGAGCAGTTCTTC	CASSERVGSSYNEQFF
-	-	TRBV6-1	TRBJ1-1	TGTGCCAGCAGCCCAAGTGGGGTTTTTAACACTGAAGCTTTCTTT	CASSPSGVFNTEAFF
-	-	TRBV5-1	TRBJ1-1	TGCGCCAGCAGCTTGCGAGGGGCAGCCTTGAACACTGAAGCTTTCTTT	CASSLRGAALNTEAFF
once	-	TRBV11-2	TRBJ2-3	TGTGCCAGCAGCTTAGGGCACCGCACAGATACGCAGTATTTT	CASSLGHRTDTQYF
-	-	TRBV5-1	TRBJ1-3	TGCGCCAGCAGCTTGGCAGGGTACTTAGGGGGAAACACCATATATTTT	CASSLAGYLGGNTIYF
-	-	TRBV6-1	TRBJ1-5	TGTGCCAGCAGTGACCGGTTCAATCAGCCCCAGCATTTT	CASSDRFNQPQHF
-	-	TRBV9	TRBJ1-5	TGTGCCAGCAGCCTGTCGGGGGGTCAGCAGCCCCAGCATTTT	CASSLSGGQQPQHF
-	TRBD2	TRBV11-3	TRBJ2-1	TGTGCCAGCAGCTTCGAAGCGGGGGGATACAATGAGCAGTTCTTC	CASSFEAGGYNEQFF
-	-	TRBV14	TRBJ2-5	TGTGCCAGCAGCCAAGCCCTAGAGACCCAGTACTTC	CASSQALETQYF
-	TRBD1	TRBV7-9	TRBJ2-1	TGTGCCAGCAGCTTAGGGACAGGCATTTGGAATGAGCAGTTCTTC	CASSLGTGIWNEQFF
few	-	TRBV20-1	TRBJ1-3	TGCAGTGCGCAAAAGGGGGACACCATATATTTT	CSAQKGDTIYF
few	TRBD1	TRBV7-2	TRBJ1-5	TGTGCCAGCAGTGTAAACAGGGGGCCGAATCAGCCCCAGCATTTT	CASSVNRGPNQPQHF
-	-	TRBV7-6	TRBJ1-3	TGTGCCAGCAGCCCACTATTATCGGGAAACACCATATATTTT	CASSPLLSGNTIYF
-	-	TRBV2	TRBJ1-1	TGTGCCAGCAGGAGGGAGGGCCCTGAAGCTTTCTTT	CASRREGPEAFF
-	TRBD2	TRBV11-2	TRBJ2-7	TGTGCCAGCAGCACTCAAACGGGGGGGCCCTACGAGCAGTACTTC	CASSTQTGGPYEQYF
few	-	TRBV7-9	TRBJ1-1	TGTGCCAGCAGCTTAGATGACCCCCGGGAAGCTTTCTTT	CASSLDDPREAFF
-	-	TRBV2	TRBJ2-2	TGTGCCAGCAGTGTCGGCCGTGAGCTGTTTTTT	CASSVGRELFF
-	-	TRBV6-5	TRBJ2-4	TGTGCCAGCAGTTACATCCCGCAGGCCAAAAACATTCAGTACTTC	CASSYIPQAKNIQYF
-	-	TRBV1	TRBJ2-1	TGCACCAGCAGCCAAGATCGGATGGGGGACAGGGGAAACAATGAGCAGTTCTTC	CTSSQDRMGDRGNNEQFF
few	TRBD1	TRBV4-3	TRBJ1-4	TGCGCCAGCAGCCGCAGGGGGAGGTCTAATGAAAAACTGTTTTTT	CASSRRGRSNEKLFF
once	-	TRBV7-2	TRBJ1-5	TGTGCCAGCAGCACCCTGGGTCAGCCCCAGCATTTT	CASSTLGQPQHF
-	-	TRBV30	TRBJ1-2	TGTGCCTGGAATGGAAGGAACTATGGCTACACCTTC	CAWNGRNYGYTF